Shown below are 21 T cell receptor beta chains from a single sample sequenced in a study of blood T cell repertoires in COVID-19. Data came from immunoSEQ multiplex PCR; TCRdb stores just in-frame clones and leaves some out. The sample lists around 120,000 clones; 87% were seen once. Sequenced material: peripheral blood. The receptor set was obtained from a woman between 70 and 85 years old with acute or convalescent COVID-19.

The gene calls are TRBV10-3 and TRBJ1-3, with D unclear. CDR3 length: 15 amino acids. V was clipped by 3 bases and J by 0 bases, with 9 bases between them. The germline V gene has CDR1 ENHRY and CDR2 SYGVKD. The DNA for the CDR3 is TGTGCCATCAGTGACCTCTTGGCCTCTGGAAACACCATATATTTT. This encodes CAISDLLASGNTIYF.

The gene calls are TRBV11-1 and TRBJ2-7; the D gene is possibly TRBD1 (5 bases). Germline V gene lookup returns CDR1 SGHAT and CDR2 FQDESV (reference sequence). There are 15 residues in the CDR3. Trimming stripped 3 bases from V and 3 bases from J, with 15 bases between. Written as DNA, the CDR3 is TGTGCCAGCAGCTTTGACCGAGACAGTAGCTACGAGCAGTACTTC. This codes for CASSFDRDSSYEQYF.

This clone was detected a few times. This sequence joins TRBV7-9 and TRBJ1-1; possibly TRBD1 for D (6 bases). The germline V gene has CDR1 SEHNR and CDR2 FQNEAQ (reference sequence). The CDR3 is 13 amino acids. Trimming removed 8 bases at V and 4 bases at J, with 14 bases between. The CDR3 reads CASFGTGSTEAFF. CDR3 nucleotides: TGTGCCAGCTTCGGAACAGGGAGCACTGAAGCTTTCTTT.

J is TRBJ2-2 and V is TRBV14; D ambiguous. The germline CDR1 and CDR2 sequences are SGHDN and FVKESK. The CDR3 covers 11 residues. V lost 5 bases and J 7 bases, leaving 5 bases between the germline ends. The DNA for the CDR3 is TGTGCCAGCAGCACGGTCGGGGAGCTGTTTTTT. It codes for CASSTVGELFF.

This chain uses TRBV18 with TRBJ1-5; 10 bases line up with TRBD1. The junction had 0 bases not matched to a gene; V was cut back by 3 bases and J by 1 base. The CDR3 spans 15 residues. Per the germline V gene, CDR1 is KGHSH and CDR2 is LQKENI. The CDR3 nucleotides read TGTGCCAGCTCACCGGACAGGGGGAGCAATCAGCCCCAGCATTTT. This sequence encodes CASSPDRGSNQPQHF.

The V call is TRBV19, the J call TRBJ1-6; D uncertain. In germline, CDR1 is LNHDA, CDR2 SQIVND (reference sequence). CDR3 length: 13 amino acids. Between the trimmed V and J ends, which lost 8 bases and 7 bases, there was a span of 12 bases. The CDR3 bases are TGTGCCAGTGCCGGGATTGTGAATTCACCCCTCCACTTT. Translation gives CASAGIVNSPLHF.

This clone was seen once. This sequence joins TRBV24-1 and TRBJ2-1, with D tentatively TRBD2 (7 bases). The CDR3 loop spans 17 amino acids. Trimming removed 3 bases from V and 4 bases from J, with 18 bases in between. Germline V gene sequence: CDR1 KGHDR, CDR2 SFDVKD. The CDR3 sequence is CATSDIKMRGPYNEQFF. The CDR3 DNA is TGTGCCACCAGTGATATCAAGATGCGGGGGCCTTACAATGAGCAGTTCTTC.

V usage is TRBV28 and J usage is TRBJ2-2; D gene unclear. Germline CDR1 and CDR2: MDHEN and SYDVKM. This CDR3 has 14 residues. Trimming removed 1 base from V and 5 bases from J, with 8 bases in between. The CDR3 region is CASSLLSVTGELFF. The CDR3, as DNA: TGTGCCAGCAGTTTATTGTCGGTTACCGGGGAGCTGTTTTTT.

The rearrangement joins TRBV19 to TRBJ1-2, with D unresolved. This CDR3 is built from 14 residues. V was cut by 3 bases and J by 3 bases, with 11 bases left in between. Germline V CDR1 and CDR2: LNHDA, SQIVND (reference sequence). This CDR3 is CASSIDGVYYGYTF. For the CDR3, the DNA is TGTGCCAGTAGTATTGACGGGGTTTACTATGGCTACACCTTC.

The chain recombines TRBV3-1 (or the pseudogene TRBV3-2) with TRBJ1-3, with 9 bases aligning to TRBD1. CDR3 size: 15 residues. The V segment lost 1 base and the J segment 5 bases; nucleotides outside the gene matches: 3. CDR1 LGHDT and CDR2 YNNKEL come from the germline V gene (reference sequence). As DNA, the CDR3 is TGTGCCAGCAGCCAAGGACAGGGGGGTCGAAACACCATATATTTT. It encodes CASSQGQGGRNTIYF.

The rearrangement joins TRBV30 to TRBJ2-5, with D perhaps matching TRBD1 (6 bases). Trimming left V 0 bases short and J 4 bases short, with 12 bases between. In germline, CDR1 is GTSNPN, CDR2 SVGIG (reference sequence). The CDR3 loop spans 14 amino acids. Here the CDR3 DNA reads TGTGCCTGGAGTGTGTTGGGGGCATCAGAGACCCAGTACTTC. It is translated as CAWSVLGASETQYF.

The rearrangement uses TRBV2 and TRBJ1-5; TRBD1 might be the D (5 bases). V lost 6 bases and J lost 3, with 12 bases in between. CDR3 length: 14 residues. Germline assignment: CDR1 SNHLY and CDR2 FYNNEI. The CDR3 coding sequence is TGTGCCAGCAGCTTCGACAGAATCAATCAGCCCCAGCATTTT. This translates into CASSFDRINQPQHF.

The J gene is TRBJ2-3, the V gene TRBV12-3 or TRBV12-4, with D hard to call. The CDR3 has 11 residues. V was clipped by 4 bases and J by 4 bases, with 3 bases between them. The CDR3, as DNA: TGTGCCAGCAGTTCCGCAGATACGCAGTATTTT. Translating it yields CASSSADTQYF.

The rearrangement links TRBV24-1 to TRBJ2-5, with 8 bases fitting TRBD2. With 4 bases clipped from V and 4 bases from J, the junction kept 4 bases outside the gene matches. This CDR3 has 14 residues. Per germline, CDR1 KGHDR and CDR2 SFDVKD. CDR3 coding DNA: TGTGCCACCAGTGACACTAGCGGCCGAGAGACCCAGTACTTC. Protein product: CATSDTSGRETQYF.

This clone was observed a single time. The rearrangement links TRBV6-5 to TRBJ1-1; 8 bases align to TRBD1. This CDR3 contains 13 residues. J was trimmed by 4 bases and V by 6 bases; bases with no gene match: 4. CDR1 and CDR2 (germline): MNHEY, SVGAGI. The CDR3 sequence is CASSRQGSTEAFF. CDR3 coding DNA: TGTGCCAGCAGCCGACAGGGGTCCACTGAAGCTTTCTTT.

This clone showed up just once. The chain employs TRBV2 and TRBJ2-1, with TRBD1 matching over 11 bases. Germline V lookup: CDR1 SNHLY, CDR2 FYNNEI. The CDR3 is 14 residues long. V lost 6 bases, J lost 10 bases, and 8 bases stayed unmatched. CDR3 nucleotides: TGTGCCAGCAGCCGGGGACAGGGGGGAGGGGAGCAGTTCTTC. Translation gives CASSRGQGGGEQFF.

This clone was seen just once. The CDR3 DNA is TGTGCCAGCAGTCTGGGGGCCCCACTCTATGGCTACACCTTC. It is translated as CASSLGAPLYGYTF. This sequence joins TRBV28 and TRBJ1-2, with a weak D call TRBD1 (6 bases). The CDR3 is 14 amino acids. Looked up from germline, CDR1 is MDHEN and CDR2 is SYDVKM. V was pared by 5 bases and J by 4 bases, with 14 bases between.

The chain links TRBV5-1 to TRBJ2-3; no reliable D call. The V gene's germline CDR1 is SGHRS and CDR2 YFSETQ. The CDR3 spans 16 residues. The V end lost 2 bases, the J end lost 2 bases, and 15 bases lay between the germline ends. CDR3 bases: TGCGCCAGCAGCTTTCCCCTGGGCAGGATCACAGATACGCAGTATTTT. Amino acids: CASSFPLGRITDTQYF. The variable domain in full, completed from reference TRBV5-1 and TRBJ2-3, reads KAGVTQTPRYLIKTRGQQVTLSCSPISGHRSVSWYQQTPGQGLQFLFEYFSETQRNKGNFPGRFSGRQFSNSRSEMNVSTLELGDSALYLCASSFPLGRITDTQYFGPGTRLTVL.

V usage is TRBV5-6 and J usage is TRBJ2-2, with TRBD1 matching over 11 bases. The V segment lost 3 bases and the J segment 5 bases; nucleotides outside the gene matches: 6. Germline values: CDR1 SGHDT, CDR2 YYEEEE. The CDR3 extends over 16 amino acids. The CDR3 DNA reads TGTGCCAGCAGCTCCGGACAGGGGGCTCATACCGGGGAGCTGTTTTTT. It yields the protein CASSSGQGAHTGELFF.

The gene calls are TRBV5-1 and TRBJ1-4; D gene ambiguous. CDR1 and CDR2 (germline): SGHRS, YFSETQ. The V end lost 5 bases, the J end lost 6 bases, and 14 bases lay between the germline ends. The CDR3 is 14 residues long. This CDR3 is CASRARGADEKLFF. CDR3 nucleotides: TGCGCCAGCAGGGCGCGAGGTGCTGATGAAAAACTGTTTTTT.

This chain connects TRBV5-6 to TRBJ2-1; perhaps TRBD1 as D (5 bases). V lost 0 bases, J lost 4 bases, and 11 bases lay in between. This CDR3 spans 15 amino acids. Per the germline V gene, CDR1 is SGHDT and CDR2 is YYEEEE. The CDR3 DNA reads TGTGCCAGCAGCTTGGGTGGACATAGATACAATGAGCAGTTCTTC. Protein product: CASSLGGHRYNEQFF.